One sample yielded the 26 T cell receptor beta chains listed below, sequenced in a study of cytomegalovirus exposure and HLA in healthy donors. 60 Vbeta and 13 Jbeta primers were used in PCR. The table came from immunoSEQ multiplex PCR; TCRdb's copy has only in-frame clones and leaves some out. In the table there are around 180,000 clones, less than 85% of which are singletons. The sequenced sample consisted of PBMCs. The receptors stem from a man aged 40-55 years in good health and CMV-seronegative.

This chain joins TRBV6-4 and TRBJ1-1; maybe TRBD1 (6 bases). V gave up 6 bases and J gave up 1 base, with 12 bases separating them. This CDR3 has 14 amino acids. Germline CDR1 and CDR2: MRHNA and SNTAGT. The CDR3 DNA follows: TGTGCCAGCAGGGCGGACAGAAGGAACACTGAAGCTTTCTTT. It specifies CASRADRRNTEAFF.

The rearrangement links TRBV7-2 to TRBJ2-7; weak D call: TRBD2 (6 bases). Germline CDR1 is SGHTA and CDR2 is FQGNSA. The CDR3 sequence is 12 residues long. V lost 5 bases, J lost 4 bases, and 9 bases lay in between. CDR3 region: CASSLTSYEQYF. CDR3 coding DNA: TGTGCCAGCAGCCTGACTAGTTACGAGCAGTACTTC.

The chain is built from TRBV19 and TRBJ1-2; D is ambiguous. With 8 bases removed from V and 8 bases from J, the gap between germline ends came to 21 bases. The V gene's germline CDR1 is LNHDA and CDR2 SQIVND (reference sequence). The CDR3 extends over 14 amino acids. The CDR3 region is CASQQRGGAGGYTF. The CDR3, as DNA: TGTGCCAGTCAACAACGTGGAGGCGCTGGGGGCTACACCTTC. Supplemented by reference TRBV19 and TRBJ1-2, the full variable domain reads DGGITQSPKYLFRKEGQNVTLSCEQNLNHDAMYWYRQDPGQGLRLIYYSQIVNDFQKGDIAEGYSVSREKKESFPLTVTSAQKNPTAFYLCASQQRGGAGGYTFGSGTRLTVV.

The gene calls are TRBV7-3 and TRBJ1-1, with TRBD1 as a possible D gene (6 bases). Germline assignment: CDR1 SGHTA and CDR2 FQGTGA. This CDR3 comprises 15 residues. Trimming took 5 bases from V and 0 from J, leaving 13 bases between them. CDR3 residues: CASSPIGQLNTEAFF. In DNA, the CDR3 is TGTGCCAGCAGCCCCATAGGACAGCTGAACACTGAAGCTTTCTTT.

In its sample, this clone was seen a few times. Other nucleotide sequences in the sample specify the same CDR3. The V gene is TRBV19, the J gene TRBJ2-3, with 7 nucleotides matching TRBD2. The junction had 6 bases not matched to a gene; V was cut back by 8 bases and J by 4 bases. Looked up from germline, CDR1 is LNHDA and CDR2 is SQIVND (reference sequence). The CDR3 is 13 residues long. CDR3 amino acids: CASRVAGADTQYF. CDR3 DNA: TGTGCCAGTCGCGTCGCGGGAGCAGATACGCAGTATTTT.

Here the CDR3 DNA reads TGTGCCAGCTCACCACTGACAGTGGTGGGGACTGAAGCTTTCTTT. This gives the protein CASSPLTVVGTEAFF. The gene calls are TRBV18 and TRBJ1-1, with D possibly being TRBD1 (5 bases). Germline-derived CDR1 and CDR2 are KGHSH and LQKENI. V was pared by 1 base and J by 5 bases, with 14 bases between. This CDR3 is 15 amino acids long.

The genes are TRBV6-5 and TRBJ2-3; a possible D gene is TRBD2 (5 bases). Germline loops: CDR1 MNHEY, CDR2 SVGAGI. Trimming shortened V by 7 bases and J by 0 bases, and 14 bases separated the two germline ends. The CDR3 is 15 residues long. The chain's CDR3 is CASIAKIPSTDTQYF. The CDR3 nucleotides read TGTGCCAGCATAGCGAAGATACCTAGCACAGATACGCAGTATTTT.

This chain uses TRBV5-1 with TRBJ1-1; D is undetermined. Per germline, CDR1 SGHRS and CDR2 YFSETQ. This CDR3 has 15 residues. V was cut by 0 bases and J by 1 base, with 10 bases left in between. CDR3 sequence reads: CASSLGVNWNTEAFF. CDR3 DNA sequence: TGCGCCAGCAGCTTGGGTGTCAACTGGAACACTGAAGCTTTCTTT.

The CDR3 loop reads CASSLPSLVNEQFF. The CDR3 region has the DNA TGTGCCAGCAGCTTACCGTCCCTCGTCAATGAGCAGTTCTTC. The chain carries TRBV7-2 and TRBJ2-1; D is unresolved. Germline CDR1 reads SGHTA; CDR2 reads FQGNSA. Trimming removed 2 bases at V and 6 bases at J, with 11 bases between. There are 14 residues in the CDR3.

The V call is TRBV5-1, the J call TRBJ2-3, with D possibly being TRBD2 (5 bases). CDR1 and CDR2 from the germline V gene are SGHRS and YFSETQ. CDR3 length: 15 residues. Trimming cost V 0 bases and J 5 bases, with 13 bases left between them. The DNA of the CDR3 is TGCGCCAGCAGCTTGGAGGGCCTAGCCCAAGATACGCAGTATTTT. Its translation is CASSLEGLAQDTQYF. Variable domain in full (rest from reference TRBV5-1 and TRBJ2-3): KAGVTQTPRYLIKTRGQQVTLSCSPISGHRSVSWYQQTPGQGLQFLFEYFSETQRNKGNFPGRFSGRQFSNSRSEMNVSTLELGDSALYLCASSLEGLAQDTQYFGPGTRLTVL.

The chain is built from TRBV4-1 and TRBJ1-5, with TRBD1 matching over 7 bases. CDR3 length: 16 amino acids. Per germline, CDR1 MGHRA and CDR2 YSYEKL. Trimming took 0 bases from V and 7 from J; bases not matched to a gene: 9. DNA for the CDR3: TGCGCCAGCAGCCAAGAAGAGGGGGCGAGCAGACAGCCCCAGCATTTT. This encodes CASSQEEGASRQPQHF.

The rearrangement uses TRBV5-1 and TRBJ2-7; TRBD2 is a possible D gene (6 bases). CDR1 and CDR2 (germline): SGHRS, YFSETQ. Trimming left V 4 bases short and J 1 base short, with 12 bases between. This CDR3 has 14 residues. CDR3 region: CASSPGTGSYEQYF. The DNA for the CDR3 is TGCGCCAGCAGCCCCGGGACTGGTTCCTACGAGCAGTACTTC.

The CDR3: CACLDRGYEQYF. The CDR3 coding sequence is TGTGCCTGCTTGGACAGGGGTTACGAGCAGTACTTC. The V and J genes are TRBV30 and TRBJ2-7, with 9 positions matching TRBD1. This CDR3 has 12 amino acids. The germline CDR1 and CDR2 sequences are GTSNPN and SVGIG (reference sequence). After removal of 6 bases from V and 4 bases from J, the junction contained 4 bases not matched to a gene.

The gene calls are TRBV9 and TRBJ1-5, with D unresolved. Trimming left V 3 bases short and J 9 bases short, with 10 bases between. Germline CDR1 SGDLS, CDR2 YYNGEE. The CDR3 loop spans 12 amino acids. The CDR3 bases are TGTGCCAGCAGCGCAAGTGGAGGGCCCCAGCATTTT. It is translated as CASSASGGPQHF.

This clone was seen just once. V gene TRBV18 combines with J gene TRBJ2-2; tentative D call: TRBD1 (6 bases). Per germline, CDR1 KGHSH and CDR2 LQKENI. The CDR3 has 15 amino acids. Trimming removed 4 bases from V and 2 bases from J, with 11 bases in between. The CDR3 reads CASSRGQLNTGELFF. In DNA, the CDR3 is TGTGCCAGCTCACGAGGACAGCTAAACACCGGGGAGCTGTTTTTT. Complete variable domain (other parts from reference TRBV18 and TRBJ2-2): NAGVMQNPRHLVRRRGQEARLRCSPMKGHSHVYWYRQLPEEGLKFMVYLQKENIIDESGMPKERFSAEFPKEGPSILRIQQVVRGDSAAYFCASSRGQLNTGELFFGEGSRLTVL.

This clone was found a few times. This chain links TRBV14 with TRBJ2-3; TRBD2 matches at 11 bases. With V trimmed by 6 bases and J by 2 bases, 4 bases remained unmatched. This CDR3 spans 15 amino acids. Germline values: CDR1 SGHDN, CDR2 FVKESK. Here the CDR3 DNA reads TGTGCCAGCAGTCTAGCGGGGGGTCTCACAGATACGCAGTATTTT. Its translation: CASSLAGGLTDTQYF. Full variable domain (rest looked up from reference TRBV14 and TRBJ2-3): EAGVTQFPSHSVIEKGQTVTLRCDPISGHDNLYWYRRVMGKEIKFLLHFVKESKQDESGMPNNRFLAERTGGTYSTLKVQPAELEDSGVYFCASSLAGGLTDTQYFGPGTRLTVL.

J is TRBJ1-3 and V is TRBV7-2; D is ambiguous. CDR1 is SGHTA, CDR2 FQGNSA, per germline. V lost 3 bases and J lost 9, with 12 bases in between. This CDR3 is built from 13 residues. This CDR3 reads CASSFQEESTIYF. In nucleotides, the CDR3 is TGTGCCAGCAGCTTCCAGGAGGAAAGCACCATATATTTT.

The CDR3 loop is CASSLPGTRGETQYF. The CDR3 DNA is TGTGCCAGCAGCTTGCCCGGGACTAGGGGGGAGACCCAGTACTTC. The rearrangement links TRBV5-6 to TRBJ2-5; TRBD2 matches 8 bases. Per the germline V gene, CDR1 is SGHDT and CDR2 is YYEEEE. This CDR3 comprises 15 residues. V lost 1 base and J lost 5; bases outside the gene matches: 7.

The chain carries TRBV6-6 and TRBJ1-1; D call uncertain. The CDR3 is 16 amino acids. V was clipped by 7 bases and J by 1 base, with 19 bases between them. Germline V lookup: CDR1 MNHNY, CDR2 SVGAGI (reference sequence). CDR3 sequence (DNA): TGTGCCAGCAAACAAAGCGGAGGGAACTCGAACACTGAAGCTTTCTTT. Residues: CASKQSGGNSNTEAFF.

The CDR3 loop is CASSPLGRGTDTQYF. CDR3 bases: TGTGCCAGCAGCCCCCTGGGGCGGGGTACAGATACGCAGTATTTT. V usage is TRBV9 and J usage is TRBJ2-3; D is possibly TRBD2 (6 bases). CDR1 is SGDLS and CDR2 is YYNGEE in the germline V gene. The V gene lost 4 bases and the J gene lost 3 bases, with 15 bases spanning the gap. The CDR3 has 15 amino acids.

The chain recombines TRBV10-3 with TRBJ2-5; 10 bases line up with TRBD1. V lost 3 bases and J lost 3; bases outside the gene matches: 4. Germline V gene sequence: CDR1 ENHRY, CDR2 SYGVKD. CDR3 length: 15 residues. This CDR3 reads CAISEGQGVEETQYF. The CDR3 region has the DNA TGTGCCATCAGTGAAGGACAGGGGGTTGAAGAGACCCAGTACTTC.

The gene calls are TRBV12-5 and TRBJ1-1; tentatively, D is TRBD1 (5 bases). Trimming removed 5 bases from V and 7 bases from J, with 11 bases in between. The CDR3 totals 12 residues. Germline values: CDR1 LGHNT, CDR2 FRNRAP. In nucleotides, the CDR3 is TGTGCTAGTGGTACAGGAACGGTTGAAGCTTTCTTT. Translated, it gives CASGTGTVEAFF.

CDR3 loop: CASSTSGSYTGELFF. For the CDR3, the DNA is TGTGCCAGCAGCACCAGCGGGAGTTACACCGGGGAGCTGTTTTTT. This rearrangement joins TRBV7-6 to TRBJ2-2, with TRBD2 matching 8 bases. There are 15 residues in the CDR3. Germline V CDR1 and CDR2: SGHVS, FNYEAQ. Trimming cost V 5 bases and J 3 bases; bases outside gene matches: 5.

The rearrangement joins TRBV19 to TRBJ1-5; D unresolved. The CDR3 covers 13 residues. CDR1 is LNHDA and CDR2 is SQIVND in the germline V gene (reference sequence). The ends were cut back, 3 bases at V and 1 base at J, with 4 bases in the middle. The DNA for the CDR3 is TGTGCCAGTAGTATGGGCAGCAATCAGCCCCAGCATTTT. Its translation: CASSMGSNQPQHF.

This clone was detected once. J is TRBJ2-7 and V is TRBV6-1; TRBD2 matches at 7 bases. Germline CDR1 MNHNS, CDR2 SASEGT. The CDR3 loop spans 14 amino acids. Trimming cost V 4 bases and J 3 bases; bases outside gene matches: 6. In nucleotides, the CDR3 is TGTGCCAGCAGTGGTCAGGGAGGGTACTACGAGCAGTACTTC. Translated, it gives CASSGQGGYYEQYF.

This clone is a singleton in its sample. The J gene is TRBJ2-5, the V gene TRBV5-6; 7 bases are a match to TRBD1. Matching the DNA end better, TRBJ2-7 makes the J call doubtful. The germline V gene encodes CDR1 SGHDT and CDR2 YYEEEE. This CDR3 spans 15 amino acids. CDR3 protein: CASSSHRGPSYEQYF. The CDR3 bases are TGTGCCAGCAGCTCCCACAGGGGACCCTCCTACGAGCAGTACTTC.